This is a list of T cell receptor beta chains from one sample in a study of cytomegalovirus exposure and HLA in healthy donors. Clones were read by immunoSEQ multiplex PCR, and TCRdb kept only the in-frame ones, dropping some. The sample has about 51,000 clones. The sample was PBMCs. The receptors come from a female donor in good health and CMV-seronegative. The CDR3 runs from the conserved cysteine through the conserved F or W. Fields, in order: J gene, D gene, V gene, CDR3 protein, CDR3 DNA. D genes are given only for firm matches.

j_call: TRBJ2-7
d_call: TRBD1
v_call: TRBV5-1
cdr3_aa: CASSSTGVAYEQYF
cdr3_nt: TGCGCCAGCAGCTCTACAGGGGTAGCCTACGAGCAGTACTTC

j_call: TRBJ2-1
d_call: TRBD2
v_call: TRBV29-1
cdr3_aa: CSVEGLAGGLTYNEQFF
cdr3_nt: TGCAGCGTTGAGGGCCTAGCGGGGGGGTTAACCTACAATGAGCAGTTCTTC

j_call: TRBJ1-1
d_call: NA
v_call: TRBV29-1
cdr3_aa: CSVGGPGETAFF
cdr3_nt: TGCAGCGTTGGCGGGCCAGGGGAAACAGCTTTCTTT

j_call: TRBJ1-2
d_call: NA
v_call: TRBV6-5
cdr3_aa: CASSYSGGSYTF
cdr3_nt: TGTGCCAGCAGTTACTCTGGAGGGAGCTACACCTTC

j_call: TRBJ1-2
d_call: NA
v_call: TRBV7-9
cdr3_aa: CASSPQFLANYGYTF
cdr3_nt: TGTGCCAGCAGCCCACAGTTTTTAGCTAACTATGGCTACACCTTC

j_call: TRBJ2-7
d_call: NA
v_call: TRBV6-5
cdr3_aa: CASSYSQGSSYEQYF
cdr3_nt: TGTGCCAGCAGTTACTCGCAGGGGAGCTCCTACGAGCAGTACTTC

j_call: TRBJ2-7
d_call: TRBD1
v_call: TRBV10-3
cdr3_aa: CAISEGQGSYEQYF
cdr3_nt: TGTGCCATCAGTGAGGGACAGGGGTCCTACGAGCAGTACTTC

j_call: TRBJ2-3
d_call: NA
v_call: TRBV4-2
cdr3_aa: CASSQRSASGTDTQYF
cdr3_nt: TGTGCCAGCAGCCAACGGTCGGCTAGCGGCACAGATACGCAGTATTTT

j_call: TRBJ1-1
d_call: NA
v_call: TRBV20-1
cdr3_aa: CSATSGTEAFF
cdr3_nt: TGCAGTGCTACTTCGGGCACTGAAGCTTTCTTT

j_call: TRBJ2-6
d_call: TRBD1
v_call: TRBV5-4
cdr3_aa: CASSSQGRANVLTF
cdr3_nt: TGTGCCAGCAGCTCACAGGGGCGGGCCAACGTCCTGACTTTC

j_call: TRBJ2-3
d_call: NA
v_call: TRBV9
cdr3_aa: CASSVQGGPSTDTQYF
cdr3_nt: TGTGCCAGCAGCGTGCAGGGAGGACCTAGCACAGATACGCAGTATTTT

j_call: TRBJ2-5
d_call: TRBD2
v_call: TRBV30
cdr3_aa: CAWSEGASGLQENQYF
cdr3_nt: TGTGCCTGGAGTGAAGGGGCTAGCGGCCTCCAAGAGAACCAGTACTTC

j_call: TRBJ2-5
d_call: NA
v_call: TRBV15
cdr3_aa: CATSRVATQETQYF
cdr3_nt: TGTGCCACCAGCAGAGTAGCGACCCAAGAGACCCAGTACTTC

j_call: TRBJ2-7
d_call: TRBD2
v_call: TRBV7-9
cdr3_aa: CASSLRGAGGSGYEQYF
cdr3_nt: TGTGCCAGCAGCTTACGAGGAGCGGGAGGGAGTGGTTACGAGCAGTACTTC

j_call: TRBJ2-4
d_call: TRBD2
v_call: TRBV6-6
cdr3_aa: CASLTSGAENIQYF
cdr3_nt: TGTGCCAGCTTAACTAGCGGGGCTGAAAACATTCAGTACTTC

j_call: TRBJ1-5
d_call: NA
v_call: TRBV29-1
cdr3_aa: CSVSNGQNQPQHF
cdr3_nt: TGCAGCGTGTCAAATGGACAGAATCAGCCCCAGCATTTT

j_call: TRBJ1-2
d_call: NA
v_call: TRBV30
cdr3_aa: CAWSVPTFGYTF
cdr3_nt: TGTGCCTGGAGTGTACCAACTTTTGGCTACACCTTC

j_call: TRBJ1-1
d_call: NA
v_call: TRBV6-5
cdr3_aa: CASSLDTGTEAFF
cdr3_nt: TGTGCCAGCAGCCTGGACACAGGGACTGAAGCTTTCTTT

j_call: TRBJ2-7
d_call: NA
v_call: TRBV5-1
cdr3_aa: CASSSDSLTEQYF
cdr3_nt: TGCGCCAGCAGCTCGGACAGCCTTACCGAGCAGTACTTC

j_call: TRBJ1-3
d_call: NA
v_call: TRBV5-6
cdr3_aa: CASSRGGAISGNTIYF
cdr3_nt: TGTGCCAGCAGCAGGGGGGGGGCTATCTCTGGAAACACCATATATTTT

j_call: TRBJ2-3
d_call: NA
v_call: TRBV5-1
cdr3_aa: CASSLDVDRDTQYF
cdr3_nt: TGCGCCAGCAGCTTGGATGTCGATCGGGATACGCAGTATTTT

j_call: TRBJ1-5
d_call: TRBD1
v_call: TRBV28
cdr3_aa: CASSLPTGEGQPQHF
cdr3_nt: TGTGCCAGCAGTCTACCGACAGGGGAAGGTCAGCCCCAGCATTTT

j_call: TRBJ1-1
d_call: TRBD1
v_call: TRBV7-9
cdr3_aa: CASSLAGRQGLNTEAFF
cdr3_nt: TGTGCCAGCAGCTTAGCGGGGAGACAGGGGTTGAACACTGAAGCTTTCTTT

j_call: TRBJ2-2
d_call: TRBD1
v_call: TRBV5-1
cdr3_aa: CASSPGQVANTGELFF
cdr3_nt: TGCGCCAGCAGCCCAGGACAGGTCGCGAACACCGGGGAGCTGTTTTTT

j_call: TRBJ2-3
d_call: NA
v_call: TRBV7-8
cdr3_aa: CASSLAWESNTDTQYF
cdr3_nt: TGTGCCAGCAGCTTAGCGTGGGAGAGCAACACAGATACGCAGTATTTT

j_call: TRBJ1-2
d_call: NA
v_call: TRBV6-5
cdr3_aa: CAIKARQDNYGYTF
cdr3_nt: TGTGCCATCAAAGCTCGACAAGATAACTATGGCTACACCTTC

j_call: TRBJ2-7
d_call: NA
v_call: TRBV6-1
cdr3_aa: CASRGHPGVEQYF
cdr3_nt: TGTGCCAGCAGGGGACATCCAGGGGTCGAGCAGTACTTC

j_call: TRBJ2-7
d_call: TRBD1
v_call: TRBV6-6
cdr3_aa: CASQTGSYEQYF
cdr3_nt: TGTGCCAGTCAGACAGGGTCCTACGAGCAGTACTTC

j_call: TRBJ2-3
d_call: NA
v_call: TRBV29-1
cdr3_aa: CSANRDSYTDTQYF
cdr3_nt: TGCAGCGCAAACCGGGACTCATACACAGATACGCAGTATTTT

j_call: TRBJ1-3
d_call: NA
v_call: TRBV5-6
cdr3_aa: CASSRDPRGHSGNTIYF
cdr3_nt: TGTGCCAGCAGCAGGGATCCCCGAGGACACTCTGGAAACACCATATATTTT

j_call: TRBJ2-5
d_call: NA
v_call: TRBV7-2
cdr3_aa: CASSITTSTKTQYF
cdr3_nt: TGTGCCAGCAGCATAACGACTAGTACGAAGACCCAGTACTTC